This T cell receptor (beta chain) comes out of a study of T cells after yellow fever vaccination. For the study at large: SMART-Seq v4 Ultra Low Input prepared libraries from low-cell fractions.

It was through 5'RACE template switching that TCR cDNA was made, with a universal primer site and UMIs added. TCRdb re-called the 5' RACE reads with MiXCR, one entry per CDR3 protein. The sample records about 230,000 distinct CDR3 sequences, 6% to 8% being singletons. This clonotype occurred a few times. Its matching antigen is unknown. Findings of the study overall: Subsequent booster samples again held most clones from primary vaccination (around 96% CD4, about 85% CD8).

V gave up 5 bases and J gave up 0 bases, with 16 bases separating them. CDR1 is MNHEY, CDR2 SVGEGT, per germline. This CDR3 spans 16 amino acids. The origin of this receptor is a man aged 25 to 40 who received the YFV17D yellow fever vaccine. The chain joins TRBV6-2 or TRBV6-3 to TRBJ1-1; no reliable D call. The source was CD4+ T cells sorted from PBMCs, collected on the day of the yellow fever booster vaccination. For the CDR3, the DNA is TGTGCCAGCAGTCGGCCCCAGCAGAGACTGAACACTGAAGCTTTCTTT. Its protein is CASSRPQQRLNTEAFF.